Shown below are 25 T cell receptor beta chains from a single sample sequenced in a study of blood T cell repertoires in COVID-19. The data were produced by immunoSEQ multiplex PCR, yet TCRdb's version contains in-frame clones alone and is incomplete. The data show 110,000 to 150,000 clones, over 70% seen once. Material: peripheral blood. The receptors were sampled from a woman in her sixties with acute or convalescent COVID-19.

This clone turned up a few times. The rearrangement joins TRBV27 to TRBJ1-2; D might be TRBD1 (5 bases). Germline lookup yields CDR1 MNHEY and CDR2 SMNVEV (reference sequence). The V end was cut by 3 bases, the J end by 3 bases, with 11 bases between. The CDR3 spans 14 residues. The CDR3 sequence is CASSLGPEYYGYTF. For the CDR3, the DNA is TGTGCCAGCAGTTTGGGGCCCGAATACTATGGCTACACCTTC.

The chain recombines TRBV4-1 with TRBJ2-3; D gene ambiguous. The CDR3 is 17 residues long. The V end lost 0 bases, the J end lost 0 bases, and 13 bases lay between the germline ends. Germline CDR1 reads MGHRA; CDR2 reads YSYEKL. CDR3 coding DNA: TGCGCCAGCAGCCAAGAACGGGTAACGATAAGCACAGATACGCAGTATTTT. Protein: CASSQERVTISTDTQYF.

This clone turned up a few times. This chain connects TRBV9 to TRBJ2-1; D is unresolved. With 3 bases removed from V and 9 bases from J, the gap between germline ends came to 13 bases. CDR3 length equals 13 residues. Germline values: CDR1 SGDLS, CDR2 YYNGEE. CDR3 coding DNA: TGTGCCAGCAGCGGCCCCCCACTATCTGAGCAGTTCTTC. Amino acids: CASSGPPLSEQFF.

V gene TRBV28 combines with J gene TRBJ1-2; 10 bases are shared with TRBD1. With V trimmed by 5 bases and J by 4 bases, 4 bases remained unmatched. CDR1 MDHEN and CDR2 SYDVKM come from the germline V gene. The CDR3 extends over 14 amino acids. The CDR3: CASSAGTGVYGYTF. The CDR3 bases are TGTGCCAGCAGTGCCGGGACAGGGGTCTATGGCTACACCTTC.

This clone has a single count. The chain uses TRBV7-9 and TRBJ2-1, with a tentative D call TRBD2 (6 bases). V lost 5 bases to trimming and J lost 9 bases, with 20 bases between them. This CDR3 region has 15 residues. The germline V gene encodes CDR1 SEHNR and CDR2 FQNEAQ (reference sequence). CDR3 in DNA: TGTGCCAGCAGCCCCCGGACTACCAGCCGATTTGAGCAGTTCTTC. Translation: CASSPRTTSRFEQFF.

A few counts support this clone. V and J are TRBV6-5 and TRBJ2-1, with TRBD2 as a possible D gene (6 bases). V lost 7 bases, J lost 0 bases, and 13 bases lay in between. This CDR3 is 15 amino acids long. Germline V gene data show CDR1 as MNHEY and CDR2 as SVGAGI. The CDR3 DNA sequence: TGTGCCAGCACCCCCCGGGGGAACTCCTACAATGAGCAGTTCTTC. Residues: CASTPRGNSYNEQFF.

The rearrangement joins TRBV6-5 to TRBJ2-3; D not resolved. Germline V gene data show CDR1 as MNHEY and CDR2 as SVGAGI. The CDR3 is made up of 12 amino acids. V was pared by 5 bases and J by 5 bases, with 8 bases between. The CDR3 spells CASSPSVDTQYF. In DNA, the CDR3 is TGTGCCAGCAGTCCGTCAGTAGATACGCAGTATTTT.

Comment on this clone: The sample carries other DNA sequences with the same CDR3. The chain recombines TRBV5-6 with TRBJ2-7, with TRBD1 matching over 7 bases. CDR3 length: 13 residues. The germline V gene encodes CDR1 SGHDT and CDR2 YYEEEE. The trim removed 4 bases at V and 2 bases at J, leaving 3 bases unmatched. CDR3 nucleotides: TGTGCCAGCAGCCGACAGGGCACCTACGAGCAGTACTTC. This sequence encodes CASSRQGTYEQYF.

CDR3 bases: TGTGCCAGCAGTGAATGGTCAGGGGCTTGGGGCACAGATACGCAGTATTTT. The encoded protein is CASSEWSGAWGTDTQYF. The genes are TRBV6-1 and TRBJ2-3, with D tentatively TRBD1 (6 bases). Trimming took off 2 bases at V and 1 base at J, with 16 bases between the two ends. This CDR3 region has 17 residues. Germline CDR1 and CDR2: MNHNS and SASEGT.

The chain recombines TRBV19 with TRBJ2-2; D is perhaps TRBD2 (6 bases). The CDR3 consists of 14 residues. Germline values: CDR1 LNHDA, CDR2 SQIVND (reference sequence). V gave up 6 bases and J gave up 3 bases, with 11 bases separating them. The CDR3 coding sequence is TGTGCCAGTAGCGTGGGACTTCACACCGGGGAGCTGTTTTTT. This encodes CASSVGLHTGELFF.

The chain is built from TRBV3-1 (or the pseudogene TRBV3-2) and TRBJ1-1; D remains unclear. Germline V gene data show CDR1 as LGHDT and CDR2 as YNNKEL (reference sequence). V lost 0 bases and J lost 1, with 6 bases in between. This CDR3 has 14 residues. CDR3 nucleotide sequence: TGTGCCAGCAGCCAAGATTACGGGAACACTGAAGCTTTCTTT. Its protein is CASSQDYGNTEAFF.

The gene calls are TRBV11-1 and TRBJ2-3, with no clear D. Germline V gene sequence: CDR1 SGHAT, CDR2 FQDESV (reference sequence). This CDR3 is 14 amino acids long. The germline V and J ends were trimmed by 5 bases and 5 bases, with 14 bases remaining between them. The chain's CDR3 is CASSQDSSLDTQYF. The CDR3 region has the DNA TGTGCCAGCAGCCAAGACTCAAGCTTAGATACGCAGTATTTT. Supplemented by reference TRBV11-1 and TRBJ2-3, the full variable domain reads EAEVAQSPRYKITEKSQAVAFWCDPISGHATLYWYRQILGQGPELLVQFQDESVVDDSQLPKDRFSAERLKGVDSTLKIQPAELGDSAMYLCASSQDSSLDTQYFGPGTRLTVL.

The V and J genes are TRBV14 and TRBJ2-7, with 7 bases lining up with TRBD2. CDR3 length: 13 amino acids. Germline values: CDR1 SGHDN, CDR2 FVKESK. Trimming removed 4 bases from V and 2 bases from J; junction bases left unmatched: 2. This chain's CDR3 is CASSPTSPYEQYF. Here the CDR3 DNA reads TGTGCCAGCAGCCCGACTAGCCCCTACGAGCAGTACTTC.

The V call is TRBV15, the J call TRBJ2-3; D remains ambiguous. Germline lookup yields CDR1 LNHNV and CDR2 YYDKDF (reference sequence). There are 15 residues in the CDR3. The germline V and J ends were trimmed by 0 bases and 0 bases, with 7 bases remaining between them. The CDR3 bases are TGTGCCACCAGCAGAGATCAGGATAGCACAGATACGCAGTATTTT. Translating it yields CATSRDQDSTDTQYF.

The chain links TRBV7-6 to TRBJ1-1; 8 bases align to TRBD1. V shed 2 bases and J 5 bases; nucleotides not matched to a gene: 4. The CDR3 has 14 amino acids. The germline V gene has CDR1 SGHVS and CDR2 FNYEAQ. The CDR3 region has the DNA TGTGCCAGCAGCTTAAACAGGGGGAGGACTGAAGCTTTCTTT. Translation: CASSLNRGRTEAFF.

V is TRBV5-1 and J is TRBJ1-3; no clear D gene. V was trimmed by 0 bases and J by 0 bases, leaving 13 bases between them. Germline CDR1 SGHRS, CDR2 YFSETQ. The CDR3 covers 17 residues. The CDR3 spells CASSLGRRKSSGNTIYF. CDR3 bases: TGCGCCAGCAGCTTGGGCCGGAGAAAGAGCTCTGGAAACACCATATATTTT.

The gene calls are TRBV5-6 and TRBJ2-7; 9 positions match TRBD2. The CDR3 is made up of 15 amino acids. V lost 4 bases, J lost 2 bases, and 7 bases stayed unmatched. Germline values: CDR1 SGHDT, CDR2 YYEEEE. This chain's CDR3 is CASSPGLAKPYEQYF. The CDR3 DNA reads TGTGCCAGCAGCCCCGGACTAGCGAAACCCTACGAGCAGTACTTC.

The CDR3 DNA reads as TGTGCCAGTAGTATATTAGGGGACAGATGGACTGAGCAGTTCTTC. Translating it yields CASSILGDRWTEQFF. The rearrangement joins TRBV19 to TRBJ2-1, with 7 bases identical to TRBD1. This CDR3 has 15 residues. Germline V gene data show CDR1 as LNHDA and CDR2 as SQIVND (reference sequence). V trimming: 2 bases; J trimming: 9 bases; junction bases outside the gene matches: 10.

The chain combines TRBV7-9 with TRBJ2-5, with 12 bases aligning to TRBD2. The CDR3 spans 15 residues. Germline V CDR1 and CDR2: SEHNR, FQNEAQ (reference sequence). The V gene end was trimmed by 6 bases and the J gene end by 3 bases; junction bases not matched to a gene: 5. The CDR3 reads CASSRGLAGKETQYF. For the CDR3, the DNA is TGTGCCAGCAGTCGCGGACTAGCGGGGAAAGAGACCCAGTACTTC.

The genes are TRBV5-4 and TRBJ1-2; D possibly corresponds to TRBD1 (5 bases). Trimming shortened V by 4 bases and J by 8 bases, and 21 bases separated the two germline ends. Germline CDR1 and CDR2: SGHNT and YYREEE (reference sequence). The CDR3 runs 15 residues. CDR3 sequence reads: CASSPEIQAHRGYTF. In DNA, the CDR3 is TGTGCCAGCAGCCCGGAGATACAGGCCCACAGGGGCTACACCTTC.

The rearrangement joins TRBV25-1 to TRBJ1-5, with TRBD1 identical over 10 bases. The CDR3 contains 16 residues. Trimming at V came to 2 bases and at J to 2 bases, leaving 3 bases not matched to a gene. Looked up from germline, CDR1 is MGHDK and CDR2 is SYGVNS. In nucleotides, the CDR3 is TGTGCCAGCAGTGAAGAAGGGACAGGGGGCAATCAGCCCCAGCATTTT. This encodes CASSEEGTGGNQPQHF.

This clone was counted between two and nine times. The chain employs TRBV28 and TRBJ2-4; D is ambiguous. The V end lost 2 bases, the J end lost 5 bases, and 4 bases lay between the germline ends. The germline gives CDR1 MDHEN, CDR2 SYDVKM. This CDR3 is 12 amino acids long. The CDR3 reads CASSLRENIQYF. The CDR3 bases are TGTGCCAGCAGTTTACGGGAAAACATTCAGTACTTC.

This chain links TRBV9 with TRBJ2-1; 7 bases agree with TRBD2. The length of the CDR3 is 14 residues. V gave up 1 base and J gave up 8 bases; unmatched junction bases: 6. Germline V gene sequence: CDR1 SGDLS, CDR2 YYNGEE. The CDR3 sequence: CASSVSAGVYEQFF. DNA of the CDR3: TGTGCCAGCAGCGTATCCGCGGGAGTATATGAGCAGTTCTTC.

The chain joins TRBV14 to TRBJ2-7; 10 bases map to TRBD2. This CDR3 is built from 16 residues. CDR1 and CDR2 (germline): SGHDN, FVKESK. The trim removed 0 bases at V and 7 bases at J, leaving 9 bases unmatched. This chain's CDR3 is CASSQDPGLATREQYF. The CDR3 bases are TGTGCCAGCAGCCAAGACCCGGGACTAGCGACTCGAGAGCAGTACTTC.

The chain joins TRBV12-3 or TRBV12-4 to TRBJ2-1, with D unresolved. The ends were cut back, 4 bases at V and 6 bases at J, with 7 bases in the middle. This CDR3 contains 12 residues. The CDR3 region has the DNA TGTGCCAGCAGTTCGAGAGTCAATGAGCAGTTCTTC. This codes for CASSSRVNEQFF.